This TCR beta chain was recorded in a study of blood T cell repertoires in COVID-19. Study-wide context: In each case, the material was cDNA or gDNA derived from T cells, B-cell-depleted T cells, or PBMCs.

As handled by the study authors: Reference gene primer amplification gave nucleated cell count estimates. The method was immunoSEQ multiplex PCR; TCRdb's version includes in-frame clones alone and lacks a portion of them. V and J calls and clone size are copied from that table; D and trimming were computed from the DNA. The table lists about 190,000 clones, 80% to 90% of them singletons. About this clone itself: Other DNA sequences from this sample encode an identical CDR3 as well.

The V end was cut by 3 bases, the J end by 4 bases, with 6 bases between. This CDR3 has 11 amino acids. Germline assignment: CDR1 DFQATT and CDR2 SNEGSKA (reference sequence). Source material: peripheral blood. The J gene is TRBJ1-2, the V gene TRBV20-1; no clear D gene. The source of this sequence is a man under 40 with acute or convalescent COVID-19. For the CDR3, the DNA is TGCAGTGCTAGCTCCGGCTATGGCTACACCTTC. Its protein is CSASSGYGYTF.